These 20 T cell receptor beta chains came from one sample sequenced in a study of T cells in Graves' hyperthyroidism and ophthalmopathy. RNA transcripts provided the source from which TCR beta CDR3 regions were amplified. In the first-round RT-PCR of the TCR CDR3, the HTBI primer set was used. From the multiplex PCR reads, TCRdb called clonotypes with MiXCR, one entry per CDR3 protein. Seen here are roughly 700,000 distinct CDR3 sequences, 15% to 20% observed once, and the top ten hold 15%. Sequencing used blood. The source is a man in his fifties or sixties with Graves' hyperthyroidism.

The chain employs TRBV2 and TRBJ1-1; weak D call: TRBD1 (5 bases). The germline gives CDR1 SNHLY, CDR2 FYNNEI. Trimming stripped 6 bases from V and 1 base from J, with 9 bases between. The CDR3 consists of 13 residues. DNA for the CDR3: TGTGCCAGCAGAGGGGTGGAGAACACTGAAGCTTTCTTT. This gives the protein CASRGVENTEAFF.

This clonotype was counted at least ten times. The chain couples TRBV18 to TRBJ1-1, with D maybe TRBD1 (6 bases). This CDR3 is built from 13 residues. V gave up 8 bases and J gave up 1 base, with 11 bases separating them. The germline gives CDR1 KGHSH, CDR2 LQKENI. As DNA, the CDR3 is TGTGCCAGCAGCCCACAGGGGAACACTGAAGCTTTCTTT. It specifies CASSPQGNTEAFF.

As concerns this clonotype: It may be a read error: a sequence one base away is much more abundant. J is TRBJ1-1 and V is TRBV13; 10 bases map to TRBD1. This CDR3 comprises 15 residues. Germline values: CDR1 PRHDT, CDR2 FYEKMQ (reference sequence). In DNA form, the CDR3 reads TGTGCCAACAGCTCCCGGGACAGGGGAGGAACTGAAGCTTTCTTT. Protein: CANSSRDRGGTEAFF. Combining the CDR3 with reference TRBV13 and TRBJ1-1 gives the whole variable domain AAGVIQSPRHLIKEKRETATLKCYPIPRHDTVYWYQQGPGQDPQFLISFYEKMQSDKGSIPDRFSAQQFSDYHSELNMSSLELGDSALYFCANSSRDRGGTEAFFGQGTRLTVV.

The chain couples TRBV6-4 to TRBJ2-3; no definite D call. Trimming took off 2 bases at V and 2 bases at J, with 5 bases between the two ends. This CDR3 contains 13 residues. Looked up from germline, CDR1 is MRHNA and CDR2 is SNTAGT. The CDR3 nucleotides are TGTGCCAGCAGTGACCCGAACACAGATACGCAGTATTTT. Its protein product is CASSDPNTDTQYF.

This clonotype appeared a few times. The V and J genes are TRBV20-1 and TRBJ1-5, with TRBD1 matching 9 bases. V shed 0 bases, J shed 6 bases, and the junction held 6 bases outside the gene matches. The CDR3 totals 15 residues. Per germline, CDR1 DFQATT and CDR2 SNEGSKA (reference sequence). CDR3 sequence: CSARDTGGRGQPQHF. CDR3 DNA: TGCAGTGCTAGAGATACAGGGGGCCGGGGTCAGCCCCAGCATTTT.

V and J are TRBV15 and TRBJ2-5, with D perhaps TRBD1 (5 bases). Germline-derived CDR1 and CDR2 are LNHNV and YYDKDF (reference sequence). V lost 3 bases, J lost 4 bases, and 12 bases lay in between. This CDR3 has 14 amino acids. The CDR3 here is CATSRQQDRETQYF. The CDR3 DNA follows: TGTGCCACCAGCAGGCAACAGGATCGAGAGACCCAGTACTTC. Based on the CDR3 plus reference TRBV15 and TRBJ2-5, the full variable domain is DAMVIQNPRYQVTQFGKPVTLSCSQTLNHNVMYWYQQKSSQAPKLLFHYYDKDFNNEADTPDNFQSRRPNTSFCFLDIRSPGLGDTAMYLCATSRQQDRETQYFGPGTRLLVL.

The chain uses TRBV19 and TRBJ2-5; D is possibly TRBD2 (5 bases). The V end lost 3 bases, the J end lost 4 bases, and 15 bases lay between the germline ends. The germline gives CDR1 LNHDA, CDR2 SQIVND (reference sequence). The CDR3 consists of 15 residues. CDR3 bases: TGTGCCAGTAGTATCGGCGTGCGTGAGGGAGAGACCCAGTACTTC. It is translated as CASSIGVREGETQYF.

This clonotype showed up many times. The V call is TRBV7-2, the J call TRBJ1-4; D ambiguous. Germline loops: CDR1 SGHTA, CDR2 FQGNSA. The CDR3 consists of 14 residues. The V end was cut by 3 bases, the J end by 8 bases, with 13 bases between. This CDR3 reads CASSLEAPAEKLFF. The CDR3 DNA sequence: TGTGCCAGCAGCTTGGAGGCACCAGCGGAAAAACTGTTTTTT.

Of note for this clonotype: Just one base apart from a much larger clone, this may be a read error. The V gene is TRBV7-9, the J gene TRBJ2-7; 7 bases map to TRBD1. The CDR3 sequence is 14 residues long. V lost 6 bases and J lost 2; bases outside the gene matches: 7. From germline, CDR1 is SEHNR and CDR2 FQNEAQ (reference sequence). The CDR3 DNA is TGTGCCAGCAGTTGTACAGGGGACCCCTACGAGCAGTACTTC. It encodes CASSCTGDPYEQYF.

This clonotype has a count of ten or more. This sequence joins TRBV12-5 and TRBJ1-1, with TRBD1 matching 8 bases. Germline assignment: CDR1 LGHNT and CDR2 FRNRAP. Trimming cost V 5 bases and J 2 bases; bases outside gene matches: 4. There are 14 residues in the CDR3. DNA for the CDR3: TGTGCTAGTGGTATGACAGGGGATAACACTGAAGCTTTCTTT. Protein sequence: CASGMTGDNTEAFF.

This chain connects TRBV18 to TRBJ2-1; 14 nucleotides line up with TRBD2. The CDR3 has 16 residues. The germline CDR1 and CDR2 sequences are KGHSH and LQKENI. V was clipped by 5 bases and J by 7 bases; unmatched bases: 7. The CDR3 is CASSAGTSGRWNEQFF. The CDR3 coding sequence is TGTGCCAGCTCAGCAGGGACTAGCGGGAGATGGAATGAGCAGTTCTTC.

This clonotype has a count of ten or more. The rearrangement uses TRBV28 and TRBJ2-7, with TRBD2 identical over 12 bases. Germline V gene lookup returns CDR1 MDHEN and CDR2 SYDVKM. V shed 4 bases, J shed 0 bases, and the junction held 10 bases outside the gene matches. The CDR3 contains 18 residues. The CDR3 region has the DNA TGTGCCAGCAGTTCCGCGGGTGGACTAGCGGGGAGCTCCTACGAGCAGTACTTC. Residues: CASSSAGGLAGSSYEQYF.

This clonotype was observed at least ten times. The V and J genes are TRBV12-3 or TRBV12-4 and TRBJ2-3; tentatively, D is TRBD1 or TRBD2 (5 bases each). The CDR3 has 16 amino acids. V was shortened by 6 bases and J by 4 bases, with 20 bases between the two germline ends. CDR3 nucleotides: TGTGCCAGCAGAAGGGGTCCGGGACCCTCCGCAGATACGCAGTATTTT. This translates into CASRRGPGPSADTQYF.

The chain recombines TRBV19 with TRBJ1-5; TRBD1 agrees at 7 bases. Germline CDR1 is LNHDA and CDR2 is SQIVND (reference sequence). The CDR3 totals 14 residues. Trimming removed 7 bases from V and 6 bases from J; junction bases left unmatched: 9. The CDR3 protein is CASKLLQGIQPQHF. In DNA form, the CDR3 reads TGTGCCAGTAAATTGTTACAGGGGATTCAGCCCCAGCATTTT. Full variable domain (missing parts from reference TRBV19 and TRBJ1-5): DGGITQSPKYLFRKEGQNVTLSCEQNLNHDAMYWYRQDPGQGLRLIYYSQIVNDFQKGDIAEGYSVSREKKESFPLTVTSAQKNPTAFYLCASKLLQGIQPQHFGDGTRLSIL.

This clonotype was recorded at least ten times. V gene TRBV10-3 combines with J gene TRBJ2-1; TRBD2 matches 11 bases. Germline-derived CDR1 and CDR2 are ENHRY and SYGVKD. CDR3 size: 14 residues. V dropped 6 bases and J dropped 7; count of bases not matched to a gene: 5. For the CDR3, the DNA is TGTGCCATCAGGACTAGCGGGATAGGTAATGAGCAGTTCTTC. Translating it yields CAIRTSGIGNEQFF.

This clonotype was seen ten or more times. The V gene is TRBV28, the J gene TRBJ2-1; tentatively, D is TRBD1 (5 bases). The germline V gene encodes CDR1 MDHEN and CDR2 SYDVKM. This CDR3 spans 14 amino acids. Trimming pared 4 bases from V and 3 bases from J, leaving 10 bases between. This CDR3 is CASSYQGDYNEQFF. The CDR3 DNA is TGTGCCAGCAGTTATCAGGGCGACTACAATGAGCAGTTCTTC.

The CDR3 DNA reads as TGTGCCAGCAGTTACTCGTCTAGCGGGAGATACGAGCAGTACTTC. It specifies CASSYSSSGRYEQYF. The V call is TRBV6-5, the J call TRBJ2-7, with 10 nucleotides matching TRBD2. This CDR3 region has 15 residues. The V and J ends lost 0 bases and 4 bases, in that order; junction bases with no gene match: 3. Per the germline V gene, CDR1 is MNHEY and CDR2 is SVGAGI.

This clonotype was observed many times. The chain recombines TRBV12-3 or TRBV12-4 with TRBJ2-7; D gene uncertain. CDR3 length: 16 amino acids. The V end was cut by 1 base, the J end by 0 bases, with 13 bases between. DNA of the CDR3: TGTGCCAGCAGTTTAGTCGAGACGGCTAACTCCTACGAGCAGTACTTC. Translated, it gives CASSLVETANSYEQYF.

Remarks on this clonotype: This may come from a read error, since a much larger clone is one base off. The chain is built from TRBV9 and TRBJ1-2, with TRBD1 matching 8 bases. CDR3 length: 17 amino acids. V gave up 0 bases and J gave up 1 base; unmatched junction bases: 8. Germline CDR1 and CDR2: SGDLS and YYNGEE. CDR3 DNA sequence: TGTGCCAGCAGCGTAGCCCGGACAGGGCTGGATAACTATGGCTACACCTTC. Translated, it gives CASSVARTGLDNYGYTF.

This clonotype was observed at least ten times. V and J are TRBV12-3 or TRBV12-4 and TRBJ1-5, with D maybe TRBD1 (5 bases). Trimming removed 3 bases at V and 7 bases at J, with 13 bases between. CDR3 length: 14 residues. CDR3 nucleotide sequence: TGTGCCAGCAGTTTTGGGCAGGGAGGGCAGCCCCAGCATTTT. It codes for CASSFGQGGQPQHF.